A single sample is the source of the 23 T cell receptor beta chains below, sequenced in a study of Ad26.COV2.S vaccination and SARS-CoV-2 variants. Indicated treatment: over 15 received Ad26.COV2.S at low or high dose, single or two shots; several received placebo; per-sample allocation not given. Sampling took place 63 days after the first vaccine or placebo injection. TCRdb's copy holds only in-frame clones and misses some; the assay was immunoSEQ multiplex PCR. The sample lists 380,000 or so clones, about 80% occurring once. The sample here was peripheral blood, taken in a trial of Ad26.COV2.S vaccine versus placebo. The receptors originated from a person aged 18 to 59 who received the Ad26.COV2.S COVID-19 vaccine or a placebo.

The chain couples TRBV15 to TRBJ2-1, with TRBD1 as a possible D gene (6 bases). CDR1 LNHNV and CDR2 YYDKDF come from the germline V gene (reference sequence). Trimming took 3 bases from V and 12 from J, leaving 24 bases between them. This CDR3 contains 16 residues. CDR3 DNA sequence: TGTGCCACCAGCAGCTCCGTTTACGAAACAGGGATCGGGCAGTTCTTC. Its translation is CATSSSVYETGIGQFF.

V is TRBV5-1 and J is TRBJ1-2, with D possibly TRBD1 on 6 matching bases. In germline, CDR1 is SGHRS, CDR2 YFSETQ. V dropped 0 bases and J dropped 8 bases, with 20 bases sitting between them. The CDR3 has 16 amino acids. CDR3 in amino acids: CASSLVGGSAVNGYTF. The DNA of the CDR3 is TGCGCCAGCAGCTTGGTGGGGGGCTCAGCAGTGAACGGCTACACCTTC.

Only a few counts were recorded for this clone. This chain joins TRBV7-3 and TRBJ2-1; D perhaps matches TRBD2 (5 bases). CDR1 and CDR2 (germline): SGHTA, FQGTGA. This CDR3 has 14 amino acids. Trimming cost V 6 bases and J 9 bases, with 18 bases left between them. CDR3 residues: CASRPDGSGREQFF. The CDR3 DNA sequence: TGTGCCAGCAGGCCCGATGGGAGCGGCCGTGAGCAGTTCTTC. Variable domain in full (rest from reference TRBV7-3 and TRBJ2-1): GAGVSQTPSNKVTEKGKYVELRCDPISGHTALYWYRQSLGQGPEFLIYFQGTGAADDSGLPNDRFFAVRPEGSVSTLKIQRTERGDSAVYLCASRPDGSGREQFFGPGTRLTVL.

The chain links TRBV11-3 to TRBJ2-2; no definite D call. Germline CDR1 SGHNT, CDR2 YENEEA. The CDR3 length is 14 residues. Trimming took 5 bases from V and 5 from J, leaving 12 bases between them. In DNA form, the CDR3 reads TGTGCCAGCAGCCATAGTGCTGATACCGGGGAGCTGTTTTTT. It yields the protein CASSHSADTGELFF.

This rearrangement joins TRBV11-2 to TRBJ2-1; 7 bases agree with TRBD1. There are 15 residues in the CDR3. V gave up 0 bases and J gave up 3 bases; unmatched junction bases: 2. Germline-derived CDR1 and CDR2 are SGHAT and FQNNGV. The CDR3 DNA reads TGTGCCAGCAGCTTAGAGGGACAGAACTACAATGAGCAGTTCTTC. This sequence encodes CASSLEGQNYNEQFF.

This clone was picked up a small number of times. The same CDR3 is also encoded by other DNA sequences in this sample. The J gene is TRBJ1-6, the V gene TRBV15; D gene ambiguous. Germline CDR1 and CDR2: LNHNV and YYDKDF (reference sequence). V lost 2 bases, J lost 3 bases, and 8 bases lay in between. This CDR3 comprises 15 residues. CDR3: CATSRTGGYNSPLHF. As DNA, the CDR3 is TGTGCCACCAGCAGAACCGGCGGCTATAATTCACCCCTCCACTTT. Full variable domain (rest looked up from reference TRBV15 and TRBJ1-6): DAMVIQNPRYQVTQFGKPVTLSCSQTLNHNVMYWYQQKSSQAPKLLFHYYDKDFNNEADTPDNFQSRRPNTSFCFLDIRSPGLGDTAMYLCATSRTGGYNSPLHFGNGTRLTVT.

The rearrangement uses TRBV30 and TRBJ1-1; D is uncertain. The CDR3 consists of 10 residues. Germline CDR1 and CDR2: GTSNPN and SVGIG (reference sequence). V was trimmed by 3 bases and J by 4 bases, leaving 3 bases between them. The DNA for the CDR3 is TGTGCCTGGAGGTTCACTGAAGCTTTCTTT. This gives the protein CAWRFTEAFF.

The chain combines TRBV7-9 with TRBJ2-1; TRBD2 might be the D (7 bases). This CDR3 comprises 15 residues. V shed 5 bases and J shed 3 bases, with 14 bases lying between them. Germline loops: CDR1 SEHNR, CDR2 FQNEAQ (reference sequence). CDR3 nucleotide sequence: TGTGCCAGCAGCCCTAAGGGGGGGGTCTACAATGAGCAGTTCTTC. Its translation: CASSPKGGVYNEQFF.

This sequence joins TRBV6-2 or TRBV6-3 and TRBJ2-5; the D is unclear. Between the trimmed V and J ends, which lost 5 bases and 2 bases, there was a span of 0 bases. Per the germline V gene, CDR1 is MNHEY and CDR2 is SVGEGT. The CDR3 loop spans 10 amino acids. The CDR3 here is CASSQETQYF. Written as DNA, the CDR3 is TGTGCCAGCAGTCAAGAGACCCAGTACTTC.

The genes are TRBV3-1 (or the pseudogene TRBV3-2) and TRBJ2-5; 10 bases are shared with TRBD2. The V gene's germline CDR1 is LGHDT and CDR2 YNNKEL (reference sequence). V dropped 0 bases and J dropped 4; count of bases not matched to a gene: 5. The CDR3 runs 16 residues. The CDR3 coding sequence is TGTGCCAGCAGCCAAGATTTTACTAGCGGGGTAGAGACCCAGTACTTC. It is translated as CASSQDFTSGVETQYF.

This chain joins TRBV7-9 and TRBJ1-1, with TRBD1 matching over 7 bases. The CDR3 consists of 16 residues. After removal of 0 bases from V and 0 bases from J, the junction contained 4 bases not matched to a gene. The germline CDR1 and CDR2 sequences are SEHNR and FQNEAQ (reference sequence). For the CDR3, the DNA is TGTGCCAGCAGCTTAGCGAGGGACAGTCTGAACACTGAAGCTTTCTTT. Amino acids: CASSLARDSLNTEAFF.

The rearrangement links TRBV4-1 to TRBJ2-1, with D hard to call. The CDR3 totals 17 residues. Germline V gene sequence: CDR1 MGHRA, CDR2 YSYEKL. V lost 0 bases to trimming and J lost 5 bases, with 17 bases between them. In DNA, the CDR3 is TGCGCCAGCAGCCAAGATAGGCTGGGGTCCCTGAACAATGAGCAGTTCTTC. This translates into CASSQDRLGSLNNEQFF.

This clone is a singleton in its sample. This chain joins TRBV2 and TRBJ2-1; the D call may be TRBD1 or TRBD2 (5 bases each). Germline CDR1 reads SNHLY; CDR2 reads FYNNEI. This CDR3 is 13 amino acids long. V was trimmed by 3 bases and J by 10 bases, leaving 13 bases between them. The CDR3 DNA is TGTGCCAGCAGTGAGGGTGGGGACGTGGAGCAGTTCTTC. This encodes CASSEGGDVEQFF.

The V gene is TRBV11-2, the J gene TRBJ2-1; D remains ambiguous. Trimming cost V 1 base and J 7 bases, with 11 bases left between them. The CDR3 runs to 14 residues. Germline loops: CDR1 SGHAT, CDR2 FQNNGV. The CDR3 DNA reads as TGTGCCAGCAGCTTAGGGGTCCCTGGGAATGAGCAGTTCTTC. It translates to CASSLGVPGNEQFF.

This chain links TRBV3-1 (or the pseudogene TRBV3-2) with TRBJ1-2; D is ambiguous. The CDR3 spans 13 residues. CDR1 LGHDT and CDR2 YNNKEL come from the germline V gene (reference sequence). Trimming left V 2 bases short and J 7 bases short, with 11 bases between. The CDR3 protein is CASSQFSGVGYTF. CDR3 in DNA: TGTGCCAGCAGCCAATTCTCCGGAGTTGGCTACACCTTC.

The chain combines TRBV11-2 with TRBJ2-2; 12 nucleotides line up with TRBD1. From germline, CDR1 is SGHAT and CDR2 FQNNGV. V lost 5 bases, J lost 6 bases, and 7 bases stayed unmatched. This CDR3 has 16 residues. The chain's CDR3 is CASSAPGTGGSGELFF. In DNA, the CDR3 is TGTGCCAGCAGCGCCCCCGGGACAGGGGGCTCCGGGGAGCTGTTTTTT. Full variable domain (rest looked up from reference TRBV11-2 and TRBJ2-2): EAGVAQSPRYKIIEKRQSVAFWCNPISGHATLYWYQQILGQGPKLLIQFQNNGVVDDSQLPKDRFSAERLKGVDSTLKIQPAKLEDSAVYLCASSAPGTGGSGELFFGEGSRLTVL.

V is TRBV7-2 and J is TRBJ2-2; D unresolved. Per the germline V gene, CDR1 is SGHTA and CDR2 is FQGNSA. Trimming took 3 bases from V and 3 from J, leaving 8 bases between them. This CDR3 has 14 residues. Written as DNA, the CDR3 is TGTGCCAGCAGCTTTAGTCCGGACACCGGGGAGCTGTTTTTT. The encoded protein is CASSFSPDTGELFF.

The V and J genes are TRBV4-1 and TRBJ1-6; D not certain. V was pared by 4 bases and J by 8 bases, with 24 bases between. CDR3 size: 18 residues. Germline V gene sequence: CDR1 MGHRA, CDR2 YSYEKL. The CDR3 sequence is CASSPGPNSGTVYSPLHF. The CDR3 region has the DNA TGCGCCAGCAGCCCAGGACCAAACAGTGGAACTGTTTATTCACCCCTCCACTTT.

The CDR3 loop is CASSFAGTVNYGYTF. CDR3 sequence (DNA): TGTGCCAGCAGTTTCGCCGGGACAGTTAACTATGGCTACACCTTC. This chain joins TRBV28 and TRBJ1-2, with TRBD1 matching 7 bases. This CDR3 is built from 15 residues. Germline assignment: CDR1 MDHEN and CDR2 SYDVKM. Germline trimming cut 3 bases from V and 1 base from J; bases unmatched to any gene: 5.

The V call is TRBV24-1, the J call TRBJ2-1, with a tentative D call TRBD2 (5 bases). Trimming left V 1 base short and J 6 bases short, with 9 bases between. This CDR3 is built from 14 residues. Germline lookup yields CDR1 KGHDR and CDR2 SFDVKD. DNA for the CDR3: TGTGCCACCAGTGATTTCGGGGAAGGCAATGAGCAGTTCTTC. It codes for CATSDFGEGNEQFF.

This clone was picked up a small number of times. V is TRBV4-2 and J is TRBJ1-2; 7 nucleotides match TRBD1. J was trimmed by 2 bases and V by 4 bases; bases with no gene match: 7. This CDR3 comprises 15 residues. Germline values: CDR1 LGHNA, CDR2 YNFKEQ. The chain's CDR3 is CASSPSGTVNYGYTF. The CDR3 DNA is TGTGCCAGCAGCCCCTCTGGGACAGTGAACTATGGCTACACCTTC.

Here the CDR3 reads CATRGDNHLGGYTF. In nucleotides, the CDR3 is TGTGCCACCAGGGGGGACAACCATTTGGGAGGCTACACCTTC. The chain couples TRBV24-1 to TRBJ1-2, with TRBD1 as a possible D gene (6 bases). V gave up 7 bases and J gave up 8 bases, with 19 bases separating them. CDR1 and CDR2 from the germline V gene are KGHDR and SFDVKD. The CDR3 loop spans 14 amino acids.

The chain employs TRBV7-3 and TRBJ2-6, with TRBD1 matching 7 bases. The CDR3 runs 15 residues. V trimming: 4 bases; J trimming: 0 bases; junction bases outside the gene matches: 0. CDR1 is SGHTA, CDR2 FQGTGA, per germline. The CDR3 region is CASSWDSSGANVLTF. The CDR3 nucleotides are TGTGCCAGCAGCTGGGACAGCTCTGGGGCCAACGTCCTGACTTTC.